Listed here are 3 T cell receptor beta chains from one sample, sequenced in a study of blood T cell repertoires in COVID-19. Only in-frame clones appear in the TCRdb table, and some are missing; sequencing was by immunoSEQ multiplex PCR. The sample includes around 26,000 clones, approximately 64% of them seen just once. The source material was peripheral blood. The origin of the receptors is a man aged 55 to 69 with active or convalescent COVID-19.

The genes are TRBV3-1 (or the pseudogene TRBV3-2) and TRBJ2-3; 9 bases match TRBD1. V lost 1 base and J lost 4; bases outside the gene matches: 3. There are 15 residues in the CDR3. Germline loops: CDR1 LGHDT, CDR2 YNNKEL (reference sequence). CDR3 residues: CASSQGDRAADTQYF. In DNA, the CDR3 is TGTGCCAGCAGCCAAGGGGACAGGGCGGCAGATACGCAGTATTTT.

The chain links TRBV27 to TRBJ1-5, with TRBD1 identical over 8 bases. CDR3 length equals 16 residues. J lost 3 bases, V lost 5 bases, and 9 bases had no gene match. Germline CDR1 reads MNHEY; CDR2 reads SMNVEV (reference sequence). CDR3 coding DNA: TGTGCCAGCAGTAACCGACAGGGGATGAACAATCAGCCCCAGCATTTT. Its translation: CASSNRQGMNNQPQHF.

The chain recombines TRBV5-1 with TRBJ2-2, with D unresolved. The CDR3 sequence is 15 residues long. The germline V gene encodes CDR1 SGHRS and CDR2 YFSETQ. V lost 2 bases to trimming and J lost 6 bases, with 14 bases between them. The CDR3 DNA follows: TGCGCCAGCAGCTTCGGGTCCCAAACCGCCGGGGAGCTGTTTTTT. Its translation: CASSFGSQTAGELFF.